The following is a TCR beta chain sequence with its context. Authors' processing steps: From reference gene primer amplification, estimates of nucleated cell counts were derived. The repertoire was sequenced with immunoSEQ multiplex PCR; TCRdb's copy has only in-frame clones and lacks some. D and trimming were read from the DNA, whereas the V and J calls and clone size are those reported in that table. The sample consists of some 350,000 clones, around 88% of them appearing once. This specimen belongs to a study of blood T cell repertoires in COVID-19. The overall study: Acute and convalescent COVID-19 specimens originated in the United States, Italy and Spain. The cDNA or gDNA used as material had been derived from T cells, B-cell-depleted T cells, or PBMCs.

The junction had 4 bases not matched to a gene; V was cut back by 1 base and J by 0 bases. The CDR3 has 16 amino acids. The germline V gene has CDR1 GTSNPN and CDR2 SVGIG (reference sequence). The sequenced sample consisted of peripheral blood. V is TRBV30 and J is TRBJ2-1, with TRBD2 matching 9 bases. The sequence was obtained from a man aged 25 to 45 with active or convalescent COVID-19. Here the CDR3 DNA reads TGTGCCTGGAGTGACGGAGCGGGAGGCTCCTACAATGAGCAGTTCTTC. Its protein is CAWSDGAGGSYNEQFF.